One and the same sample provided the 32 T cell receptor beta chains below, sequenced in a study of response to subunit inactivated influenza vaccine. TCRdb analysed the RT-PCR reads with MiXCR anew, one entry per CDR3 protein. The sample has about 300,000 distinct CDR3 sequences, 21% seen once; the top ten hold about 9.4%. The starting material was PBMCs from blood, obtained less than 22 months after vaccination. The source is a man between 50 and 70 years old who received an inactivated influenza vaccine.

This clonotype was picked up a small number of times. The V and J genes are TRBV7-9 and TRBJ1-1; D may be TRBD1 (5 bases). The CDR3 runs to 15 residues. From germline, CDR1 is SEHNR and CDR2 FQNEAQ (reference sequence). Between the trimmed V and J ends, which lost 0 bases and 10 bases, there was a span of 18 bases. The CDR3: CASSLALGGTEAAFF. The DNA for the CDR3 is TGTGCCAGCAGCTTAGCGTTGGGAGGGACGGAGGCAGCTTTCTTT.

This clonotype was seen a handful of times. This chain joins TRBV19 and TRBJ1-5; TRBD1 agrees at 12 bases. The germline CDR1 and CDR2 sequences are LNHDA and SQIVND (reference sequence). The CDR3 is 18 amino acids. The V gene end was trimmed by 6 bases and the J gene end by 0 bases; junction bases not matched to a gene: 9. The CDR3 sequence is CASRPGQGARYSNQPQHF. CDR3 nucleotide sequence: TGTGCCAGTAGACCGGGACAGGGGGCGCGTTATAGCAATCAGCCCCAGCATTTT.

This clonotype was picked up a small number of times. The chain is built from TRBV20-1 and TRBJ2-3; D call uncertain. Germline V gene lookup returns CDR1 DFQATT and CDR2 SNEGSKA (reference sequence). The CDR3 is made up of 14 amino acids. Trimming cost V 5 bases and J 0 bases, with 12 bases left between them. The CDR3, as DNA: TGCAGTGCTCGCTTAAGTTTTAGCACAGATACGCAGTATTTT. It translates to CSARLSFSTDTQYF.

CDR3 nucleotide sequence: TGCAGTGCTAGAGATGAGAGTCGGGACTGGTGGAGGACGGCGCAGTATTTT. Its translation: CSARDESRDWWRTAQYF. The chain has TRBV20-1 and TRBJ2-3; D is possibly TRBD2 (6 bases). V was trimmed by 0 bases and J by 10 bases, leaving 26 bases between them. This CDR3 spans 17 amino acids. Per germline, CDR1 DFQATT and CDR2 SNEGSKA (reference sequence).

This clonotype was detected only a few times. The chain joins TRBV4-3 to TRBJ1-4; TRBD1 is a possible D gene (5 bases). V was cut by 0 bases and J by 8 bases, with 13 bases left in between. Germline CDR1 and CDR2: LGHNA and YSLEER. This CDR3 has 15 residues. The CDR3 coding sequence is TGCGCCAGCAGCCAAGATAGAGGGGAGAGGGAAAAACTGTTTTTT. It encodes CASSQDRGEREKLFF.

The chain has TRBV12-3 or TRBV12-4 and TRBJ2-3; 10 bases match TRBD2. The CDR3 has 16 residues. V dropped 2 bases and J dropped 7; count of bases not matched to a gene: 9. The DNA of the CDR3 is TGTGCCAGCAGTTTAAAGGCTAGCGGGGGTGGATATACGCAGTATTTT. Its protein product is CASSLKASGGGYTQYF.

This chain links TRBV5-1 with TRBJ2-4; D perhaps matches TRBD1 (6 bases). V was shortened by 4 bases and J by 5 bases, with 13 bases between the two germline ends. The length of the CDR3 is 14 residues. Germline-derived CDR1 and CDR2 are SGHRS and YFSETQ. The CDR3 nucleotides are TGCGCCAGCAGCGGGGGACAAACGGAAAACATTCAGTACTTC. This codes for CASSGGQTENIQYF.

This clonotype was detected a few times. The chain joins TRBV7-2 to TRBJ1-4, with D possibly matching TRBD1 (5 bases). Trimming removed 3 bases from V and 5 bases from J, with 7 bases in between. This CDR3 has 13 amino acids. In germline, CDR1 is SGHTA, CDR2 FQGNSA. As DNA, the CDR3 is TGTGCCAGCAGCTTGGGGGAAAATGAAAAACTGTTTTTT. Residues: CASSLGENEKLFF.

The rearrangement links TRBV5-1 to TRBJ2-2; D unresolved. V dropped 5 bases and J dropped 0 bases, with 11 bases sitting between them. The CDR3 is made up of 15 amino acids. From germline, CDR1 is SGHRS and CDR2 YFSETQ. CDR3 loop: CASRKPGSNTGELFF. DNA for the CDR3: TGCGCCAGCAGAAAGCCAGGTTCGAACACCGGGGAGCTGTTTTTT.

The table lists this clonotype with many counts. The V and J genes are TRBV12-3 or TRBV12-4 and TRBJ1-5; no reliable D call. CDR3 length: 17 residues. The V and J ends lost 5 bases and 0 bases respectively, with 17 bases between them. The CDR3 bases are TGTGCCAGCAGTGGTTCAGTTGGAGTTTATAGCAATCAGCCCCAGCATTTT. Its translation is CASSGSVGVYSNQPQHF.

This clonotype was counted many times. The chain has TRBV27 and TRBJ1-1, with D possibly TRBD1 on 5 matching bases. This CDR3 region has 14 residues. Germline loops: CDR1 MNHEY, CDR2 SMNVEV (reference sequence). V lost 5 bases, J lost 3 bases, and 13 bases lay in between. In DNA, the CDR3 is TGTGCCAGCAGTCCGACCGGGACGTACACTGAAGCTTTCTTT. It is translated as CASSPTGTYTEAFF.

This chain uses TRBV6-2 or TRBV6-3 with TRBJ2-1; 9 bases align to TRBD2. This CDR3 is 15 amino acids long. V trimming: 7 bases; J trimming: 6 bases; junction bases outside the gene matches: 10. Germline CDR1 and CDR2: MNHEY and SVGEGT. Here the CDR3 DNA reads TGTGCCAGCACCGACTTTAGCGGGAGTGCCAATGAGCAGTTCTTC. Its translation: CASTDFSGSANEQFF.

This clonotype was counted only a few times. CDR3 sequence: CASSDFGVFRGTGELFF. CDR3 nucleotides: TGTGCCAGCAGCGACTTCGGAGTATTCAGGGGTACCGGGGAGCTGTTTTTT. The rearrangement joins TRBV5-5 to TRBJ2-2; a weak D match, TRBD1 (6 bases). Between the trimmed V and J ends, which lost 4 bases and 5 bases, there was a span of 21 bases. The CDR3 covers 17 residues. CDR1 SGHKS and CDR2 YYEKEE come from the germline V gene (reference sequence).

The V gene is TRBV4-1, the J gene TRBJ1-6; D unresolved. Germline V gene lookup returns CDR1 MGHRA and CDR2 YSYEKL. This CDR3 is 14 amino acids long. The V end lost 0 bases, the J end lost 10 bases, and 10 bases lay between the germline ends. CDR3 DNA sequence: TGCGCCAGCAGCCAAGACGGGGTAGGGTCACCCCTCCACTTT. This encodes CASSQDGVGSPLHF.

This clonotype has just a few counts. J is TRBJ1-4 and V is TRBV5-6, with D perhaps TRBD1 (6 bases). The CDR3 is 14 residues long. Germline assignment: CDR1 SGHDT and CDR2 YYEEEE. V was trimmed by 4 bases and J by 4 bases, leaving 11 bases between them. The CDR3 DNA is TGTGCCAGCAGCATACAGGGAAATAATGAAAAACTGTTTTTT. It translates to CASSIQGNNEKLFF.

Many counts were recorded for this clonotype. The chain is built from TRBV23-1 and TRBJ2-7, with 7 bases matching TRBD1. TRBV23-1 qualifies as an ORF whose function is uncertain. After removal of 6 bases from V and 3 bases from J, the junction contained 2 bases not matched to a gene. This CDR3 is 12 amino acids long. The CDR3: CASSQGDYEQYF. The CDR3 nucleotides are TGCGCCAGCAGCCAGGGGGACTACGAGCAGTACTTC.

The chain combines TRBV7-2 with TRBJ1-5, with unresolved D. Germline V gene lookup returns CDR1 SGHTA and CDR2 FQGNSA. V lost 5 bases and J 9 bases, leaving 11 bases between the germline ends. CDR3 length: 12 residues. The CDR3 sequence is CASSPAGLPQHF. CDR3 nucleotide sequence: TGTGCCAGCAGCCCAGCGGGTCTGCCCCAGCATTTT.

The chain combines TRBV4-3 with TRBJ1-1; D is unresolved. The CDR3 runs 16 residues. Looked up from germline, CDR1 is LGHNA and CDR2 is YSLEER. V lost 1 base to trimming and J lost 1 base, with 13 bases between them. Written as DNA, the CDR3 is TGCGCCAGCAGCCAAGGAGTCCGGGCGGAGAACACTGAAGCTTTCTTT. It yields the protein CASSQGVRAENTEAFF.

This chain links TRBV7-9 with TRBJ2-5; 9 bases align to TRBD2. V was pared by 5 bases and J by 5 bases, with 9 bases of the junction left unmatched. The length of the CDR3 is 15 residues. Germline CDR1 is SEHNR and CDR2 is FQNEAQ (reference sequence). CDR3 loop: CASSRGLAAAETQYF. The CDR3 nucleotides read TGTGCCAGCAGCAGGGGACTAGCTGCTGCTGAGACCCAGTACTTC.

This clonotype was seen only a few times. The V gene is TRBV30, the J gene TRBJ1-4, with TRBD1 as a possible D gene (6 bases). The length of the CDR3 is 13 residues. Germline CDR1 is GTSNPN and CDR2 is SVGIG (reference sequence). V was pared by 7 bases and J by 6 bases, with 15 bases between. For the CDR3, the DNA is TGTGCCTCAGCCAGGGGCGGGGATGAAAAACTGTTTTTT. Protein product: CASARGGDEKLFF.

V usage is TRBV5-1 and J usage is TRBJ1-5; the D is unclear. CDR1 SGHRS and CDR2 YFSETQ come from the germline V gene. CDR3 length: 14 residues. V was pared by 4 bases and J by 4 bases, with 12 bases between. CDR3 in amino acids: CASSPGGVNQPQHF. In DNA, the CDR3 is TGCGCCAGCAGCCCGGGCGGCGTTAATCAGCCCCAGCATTTT.

This clonotype was counted only a few times. This chain links TRBV6-2 or TRBV6-3 with TRBJ2-1; 8 nucleotides line up with TRBD2. Germline V gene data show CDR1 as MNHEY and CDR2 as SVGEGT. CDR3 length: 14 residues. The V segment lost 2 bases and the J segment 9 bases; nucleotides outside the gene matches: 6. CDR3 protein: CASSYEREWSEQFF. The CDR3 bases are TGTGCCAGCAGTTACGAGCGGGAGTGGAGTGAGCAGTTCTTC.

V gene TRBV5-1 combines with J gene TRBJ2-7, with D maybe TRBD2 (7 bases). Trimming left V 3 bases short and J 0 bases short, with 19 bases between. The CDR3 loop spans 17 amino acids. CDR1 and CDR2 (germline): SGHRS, YFSETQ. The CDR3 DNA sequence: TGCGCCAGCAGCTCGGGTCCTCGGGGGGCAAACTCCTACGAGCAGTACTTC. This codes for CASSSGPRGANSYEQYF. The full variable domain, rest sourced from reference TRBV5-1 and TRBJ2-7, is KAGVTQTPRYLIKTRGQQVTLSCSPISGHRSVSWYQQTPGQGLQFLFEYFSETQRNKGNFPGRFSGRQFSNSRSEMNVSTLELGDSALYLCASSSGPRGANSYEQYFGPGTRLTVT.

This clonotype occurred a few times. The chain links TRBV20-1 to TRBJ1-4; 9 bases match TRBD1. V gave up 4 bases and J gave up 6 bases; unmatched junction bases: 6. This CDR3 is built from 14 residues. Germline lookup yields CDR1 DFQATT and CDR2 SNEGSKA (reference sequence). The DNA of the CDR3 is TGCAGTGCTACCCGGGACAGGGTTGATGAAAAACTGTTTTTT. Protein sequence: CSATRDRVDEKLFF.

The sample holds many counts of this clonotype. Since a much larger clone is just one base distant, this may be a read error. The gene calls are TRBV7-9 and TRBJ1-2, with D maybe TRBD1 (6 bases). The ends were cut back, 6 bases at V and 7 bases at J, with 12 bases in the middle. The CDR3 is made up of 12 amino acids. Germline loops: CDR1 SEHNR, CDR2 FQNEAQ (reference sequence). The CDR3, as DNA: TGTGCCAGCAGTTTAACAGGGTTTGGCTACACCTTC. Translated, it gives CASSLTGFGYTF.

This clonotype was observed at least ten times. The genes are TRBV4-2 and TRBJ1-5; no clear D gene. The CDR3 is 14 amino acids. Germline assignment: CDR1 LGHNA and CDR2 YNFKEQ. Trimming left V 0 bases short and J 1 base short, with 4 bases between. The DNA for the CDR3 is TGTGCCAGCAGCCAAGACAGGAGCAATCAGCCCCAGCATTTT. Translation gives CASSQDRSNQPQHF.

The chain couples TRBV20-1 to TRBJ1-5, with D tentatively TRBD1 (6 bases). The CDR3 runs to 14 residues. Germline V gives CDR1 DFQATT, CDR2 SNEGSKA (reference sequence). V was pared by 4 bases and J by 8 bases, with 18 bases between. This CDR3 reads CSAIRGRQREPQHF. In nucleotides, the CDR3 is TGCAGTGCTATCAGGGGCCGGCAGCGTGAGCCCCAGCATTTT.

The chain links TRBV7-9 to TRBJ1-1; tentatively, D is TRBD1 (5 bases). V was pared by 5 bases and J by 1 base, with 14 bases between. The germline gives CDR1 SEHNR, CDR2 FQNEAQ (reference sequence). CDR3 length: 15 residues. In DNA, the CDR3 is TGTGCCAGCAGCCCCTCGTGGGGGTCGAACACTGAAGCTTTCTTT. Translation gives CASSPSWGSNTEAFF.

This clonotype was seen a few times. CDR3 nucleotide sequence: TGTGCCAGCCAGGGGGGTTTAACCGGGGAGCTGTTTTTT. It specifies CASQGGLTGELFF. The V gene is TRBV12-3 or TRBV12-4, the J gene TRBJ2-2; a weak D match, TRBD1 (7 bases). Trimming shortened V by 8 bases and J by 5 bases, and 12 bases separated the two germline ends. The CDR3 is 13 residues long.

The chain joins TRBV5-1 to TRBJ2-1, with 13 nucleotides matching TRBD2. This CDR3 contains 17 residues. The V gene end was trimmed by 4 bases and the J gene end by 6 bases; junction bases not matched to a gene: 10. Germline V lookup: CDR1 SGHRS, CDR2 YFSETQ. The CDR3 reads CASSPSLGLAGANEQFF. The DNA for the CDR3 is TGCGCCAGCAGCCCTTCCTTAGGACTAGCGGGGGCCAATGAGCAGTTCTTC.

The chain has TRBV29-1 and TRBJ2-5; 7 nucleotides agree with TRBD1. Germline trimming cut 8 bases from V and 5 bases from J; bases unmatched to any gene: 8. CDR1 is SQVTM, CDR2 ANQGSEA, per germline. The CDR3 is 12 amino acids. This chain's CDR3 is CSIIQGQETQYF. The CDR3 DNA is TGCAGCATCATACAGGGGCAGGAGACCCAGTACTTC.

This clonotype appeared a few times. This chain uses TRBV18 with TRBJ2-3; 9 nucleotides agree with TRBD1. The CDR3 spans 16 residues. In germline, CDR1 is KGHSH, CDR2 LQKENI. V dropped 1 base and J dropped 1; count of bases not matched to a gene: 3. The CDR3: CASSPLRTGGTDTQYF. The CDR3 bases are TGTGCCAGCTCACCACTTCGGACAGGGGGCACAGATACGCAGTATTTT.